This TCR beta chain was identified during a study of shared clonotypes between healthy human individuals. Study-wide results and caveats: The sampled material consisted only of blood, and tissue repertoires are likely to differ.

There were only Caucasian adults among the donors, and all lived in Nashville, Tennessee. Genomic DNA per cell subset filled all wells of several immunoSEQ plates. Sequencing was performed with immunoSEQ multiplex PCR; in TCRdb, only in-frame clones are kept and a portion is missing. The sample yields a few million clones, 80% to 95% seen once. The germline V gene has CDR1 SGHTS and CDR2 YDEGEE. V gave up 4 bases and J gave up 9 bases; unmatched junction bases: 11. The CDR3 totals 14 residues. Remarks on this clone: Its matching antigen is unknown.

Sequencing used naive CD4+ T cells from PBMCs. Subset here: CD45RA+ positively selected. The chain is built from TRBV5-8 and TRBJ2-3; 7 positions match TRBD2. This clonotype originated in a young man in good health. Some clones in this sample may be carry-over from other donors' samples. CDR3 loop: CASSPLMGRETQYF. CDR3 nucleotide sequence: TGTGCCAGCAGCCCCTTGATGGGGAGGGAAACGCAGTATTTT.